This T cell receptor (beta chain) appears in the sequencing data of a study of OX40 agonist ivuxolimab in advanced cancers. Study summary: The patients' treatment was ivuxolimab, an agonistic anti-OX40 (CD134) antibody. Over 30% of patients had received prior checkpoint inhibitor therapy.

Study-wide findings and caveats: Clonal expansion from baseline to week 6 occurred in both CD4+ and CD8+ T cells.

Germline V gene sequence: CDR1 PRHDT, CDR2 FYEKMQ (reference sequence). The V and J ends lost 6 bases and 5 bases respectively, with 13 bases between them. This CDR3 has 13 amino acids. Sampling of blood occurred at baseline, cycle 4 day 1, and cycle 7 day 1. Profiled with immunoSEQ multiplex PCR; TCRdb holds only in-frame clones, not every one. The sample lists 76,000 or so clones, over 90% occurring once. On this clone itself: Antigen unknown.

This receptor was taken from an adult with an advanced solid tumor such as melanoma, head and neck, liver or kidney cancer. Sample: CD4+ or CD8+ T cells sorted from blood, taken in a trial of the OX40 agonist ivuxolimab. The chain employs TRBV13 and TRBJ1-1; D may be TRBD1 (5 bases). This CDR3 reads CASSPGTATEAFF. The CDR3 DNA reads TGTGCCAGCAGTCCCGGGACCGCGACTGAAGCTTTCTTT.